This record looks at one TCR beta chain sequence and its context. The record originates from a study of blood T cell repertoires in COVID-19. Study-level information: Samples of COVID-19 (acute and convalescent) were obtained from the United States, Italy and Spain. Sample material is recorded as cDNA or gDNA derived from T cells, B-cell-depleted T cells, or PBMCs.

Each participant's cohort was designated according to participant-reported clinical history. Donors in Cohort 3 counted as recovered after two negative PCRs, clearance, or symptom resolution. The CDR3 has 19 amino acids. The germline gives CDR1 LNHDA, CDR2 SQIVND (reference sequence). Unmatched junction bases numbered 15, after V lost 7 bases and J lost 0 bases. The method was immunoSEQ multiplex PCR; TCRdb's version includes in-frame clones alone and lacks a portion of them. The sample consists of around 310,000 clones, around nine tenths of them appearing once. The sample taken for sequencing was PBMCs or T cells enriched from blood (not recorded which). This receptor was identified in a woman in her twenties or thirties who had recovered from COVID-19. The chain combines TRBV19 with TRBJ1-2, with 12 bases identical to TRBD1. The chain's CDR3 is CASTPLGQGALLSNYGYTF. CDR3 DNA sequence: TGTGCCAGTACCCCATTGGGACAGGGGGCGTTGTTGTCTAACTATGGCTACACCTTC.